This T cell receptor beta chain originates from a study of cytomegalovirus exposure and HLA in healthy donors. Study results and limitations: While the bulk of TCR sequences proved rare, some public TCRs turned up in many donors. Reported performance of the classifier showed diagnosis of cytomegalovirus status with high specificity and sensitivity.

Produced via immunoSEQ multiplex PCR; TCRdb's table is partial and in-frame only. The sample yields around 140,000 clones, about 94% seen once. As to this clone: The antigen remains unidentified.

The TCR comes from a man aged 18 to 35 in good health and CMV-seropositive. Input material: PBMCs.

The CDR3 DNA is TGTGCCAGCAGGCGATCTCCCGTCACCGGGGAGCTGTTTTTT. Protein sequence: CASRRSPVTGELFF. J is TRBJ2-2 and V is TRBV27; D remains ambiguous. Germline CDR1 and CDR2: MNHEY and SMNVEV (reference sequence). V was pared by 6 bases and J by 4 bases, with 12 bases between. The CDR3 is 14 amino acids.